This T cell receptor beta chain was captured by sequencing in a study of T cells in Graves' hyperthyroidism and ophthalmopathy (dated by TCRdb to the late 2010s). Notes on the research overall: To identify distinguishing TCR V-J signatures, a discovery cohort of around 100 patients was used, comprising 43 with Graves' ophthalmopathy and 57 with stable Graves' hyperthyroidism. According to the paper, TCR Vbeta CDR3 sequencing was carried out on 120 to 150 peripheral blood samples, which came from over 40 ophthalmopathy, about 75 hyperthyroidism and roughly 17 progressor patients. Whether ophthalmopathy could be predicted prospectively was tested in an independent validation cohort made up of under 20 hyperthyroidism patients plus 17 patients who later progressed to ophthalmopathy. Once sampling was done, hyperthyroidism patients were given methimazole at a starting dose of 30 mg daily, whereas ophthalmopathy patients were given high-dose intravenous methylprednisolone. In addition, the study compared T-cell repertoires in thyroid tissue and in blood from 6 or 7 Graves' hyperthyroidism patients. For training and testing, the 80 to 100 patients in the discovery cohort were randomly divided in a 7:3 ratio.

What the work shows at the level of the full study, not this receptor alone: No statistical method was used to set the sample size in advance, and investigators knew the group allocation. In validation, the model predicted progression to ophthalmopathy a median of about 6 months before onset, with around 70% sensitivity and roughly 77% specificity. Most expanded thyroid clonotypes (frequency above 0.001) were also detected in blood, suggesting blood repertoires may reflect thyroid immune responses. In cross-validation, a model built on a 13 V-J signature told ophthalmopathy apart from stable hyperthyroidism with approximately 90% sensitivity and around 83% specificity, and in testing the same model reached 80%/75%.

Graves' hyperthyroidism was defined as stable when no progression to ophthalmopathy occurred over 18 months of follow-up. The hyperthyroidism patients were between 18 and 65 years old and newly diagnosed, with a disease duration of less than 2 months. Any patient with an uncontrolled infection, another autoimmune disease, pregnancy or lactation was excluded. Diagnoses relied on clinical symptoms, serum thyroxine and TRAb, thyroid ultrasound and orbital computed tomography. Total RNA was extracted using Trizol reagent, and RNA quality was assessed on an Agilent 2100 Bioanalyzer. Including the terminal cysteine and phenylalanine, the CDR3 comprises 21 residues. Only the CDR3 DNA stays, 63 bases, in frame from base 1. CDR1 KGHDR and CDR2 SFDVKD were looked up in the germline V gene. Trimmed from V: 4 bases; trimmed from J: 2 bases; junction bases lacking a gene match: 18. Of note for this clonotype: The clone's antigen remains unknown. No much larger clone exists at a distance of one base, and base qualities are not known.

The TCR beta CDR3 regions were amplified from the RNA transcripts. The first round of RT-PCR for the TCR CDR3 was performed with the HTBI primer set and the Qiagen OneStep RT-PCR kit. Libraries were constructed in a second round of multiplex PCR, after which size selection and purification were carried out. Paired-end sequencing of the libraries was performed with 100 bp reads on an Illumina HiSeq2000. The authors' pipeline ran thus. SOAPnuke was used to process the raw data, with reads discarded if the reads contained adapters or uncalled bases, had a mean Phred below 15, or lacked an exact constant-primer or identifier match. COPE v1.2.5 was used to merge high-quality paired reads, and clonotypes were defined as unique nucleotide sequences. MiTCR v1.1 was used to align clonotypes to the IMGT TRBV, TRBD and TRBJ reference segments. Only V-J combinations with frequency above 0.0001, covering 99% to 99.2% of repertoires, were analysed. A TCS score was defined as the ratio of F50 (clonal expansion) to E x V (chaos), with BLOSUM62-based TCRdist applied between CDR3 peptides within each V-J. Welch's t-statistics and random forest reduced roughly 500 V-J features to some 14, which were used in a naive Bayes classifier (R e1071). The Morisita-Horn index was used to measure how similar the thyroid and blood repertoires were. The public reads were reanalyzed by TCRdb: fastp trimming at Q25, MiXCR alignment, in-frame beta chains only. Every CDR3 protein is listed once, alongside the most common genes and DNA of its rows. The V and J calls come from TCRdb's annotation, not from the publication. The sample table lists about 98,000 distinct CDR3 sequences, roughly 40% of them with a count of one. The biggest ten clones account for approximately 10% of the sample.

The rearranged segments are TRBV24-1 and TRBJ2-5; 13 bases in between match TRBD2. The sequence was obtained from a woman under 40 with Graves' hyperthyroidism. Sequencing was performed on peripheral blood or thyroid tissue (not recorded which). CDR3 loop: CATSDRHPGLAGPWGQETQYF. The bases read TGTGCCACCAGTGACCGCCACCCGGGACTAGCGGGACCTTGGGGACAAGAGACCCAGTACTTC.